This T cell receptor (beta chain) was retrieved from a study of T cell responses to AZD1222 COVID-19 vaccine. Remarks on this clone: Its target is unknown.

There are 15 residues in the CDR3. The V and J ends lost 4 bases and 1 base respectively, with 12 bases between them. CDR1 and CDR2 from the germline V gene are SGHRS and YFSETQ. Profiling relied on immunoSEQ multiplex PCR, and the TCRdb table lists in-frame clones only, not all of them. The sample holds about 59,000 clones; approximately 89% are singletons and the top ten take roughly 6.1%. Study outcomes and limitations: Only after the peak T cell response were repertoires sampled.

The clonotype was recovered from an adult who received the AZD1222 COVID-19 vaccine. The chain has TRBV5-1 and TRBJ1-5; no clear D. The specimen was peripheral blood, collected 28 days after the second AZD1222 dose. CDR3 protein: CASSPSGGSNQPQHF. The CDR3 DNA sequence: TGCGCCAGCAGCCCTAGCGGCGGGAGCAATCAGCCCCAGCATTTT.